This T cell receptor (beta chain) appears in the sequencing data of a study of T cell clonotyping in hematopoietic cell transplantation (dated by TCRdb to the early 2020s). With regard to the full study: In the study, 135 blood samples were gathered from a few dozen consecutive transplant recipients and their related donors. Recruitment of patients was conducted between 2015 and January 2017, and follow-up was continued until late 2020 or death.

V and J are truncated by 4 bases and 4 bases respectively, leaving an intervening sequence of 14 bases. CDR1 is given as GTSNPN and CDR2 as SVGIG, both from the germline V gene (reference sequence). CDR3 length: 14 amino acids, cysteine to phenylalanine. Just CDR3 DNA is preserved here, 42 bases in frame from base 1. About this clone: Its antigen has not been determined. One base away there is no much larger clone; base qualities are not given.

Blood samples for TCR beta sequencing were provided by related transplant donors. Using Nuclei Lysis Solution, genomic DNA was extracted from unfractionated peripheral blood mononuclear cells that were either fresh or cryopreserved. TCR beta CDR3 regions were amplified from genomic DNA with the immunoSEQ assay, a bias-controlled multiplex PCR using V- and J-specific primers. In a second PCR step, a proprietary barcode and Illumina adapter sequences were attached to the CDR3 amplicons. An Illumina MiSeq instrument was used to sequence the CDR3 libraries. As for how the authors treated the data: Export and quality control were performed with immunoSEQ Analyzer 3.0, and downstream analyses were performed with R Bioconductor and Immunarch. Repertoire metrics were calculated using only productive rearrangements within the normalized downsampled data set. Pathologically expanded clonotypes were defined as those larger than 5 templates in the normalized cohort. The Inverse Simpson Index was used to measure repertoire diversity. To capture all clonotypes, CMV-specificity analyses were performed on the non-normalized data set. TCRdb carries this immuneACCESS record with in-frame sequences only. Its versions omit some clonotypes, under half of them owing to an unresolved V gene in the studies checked, with the rest unexplained. Clone size and V and J calls were adopted from that table, with D and trimming inferred from the DNA. This sample comprises around 17,000 clones, 60% to 85% of them detected only once. 8% to 10% of the sample goes to the ten largest clones.

On the study overall, not on this receptor specifically: Sample size was limited, and cells were not sorted, so CD4 and CD8 repertoire contributions could not be separated. Broader TCR repertoire diversity after transplant was predicted by Inverse Simpson Index values from donors and from recipients before transplant. A decrease in recipient TCR diversity was observed after transplant, and a progressive increase in pathologically expanded clonotypes was seen from day 30 to day 180. Only a small fraction of recipient repertoires overlapped donor repertoires, with over 95% appearing de novo at the given depth.

The rearranged segments are TRBV30 and TRBJ1-3; TRBD1 is a possible D gene, resting on 6 matching bases. This sequence was found in a woman between 55 and 75 years old in good health. Some clones in this sample may be carry-over from other donors' samples. Sequenced input: peripheral blood mononuclear cells. CDR3 reads: CAWTTGTRGNTIYF. The bases are TGTGCCTGGACTACCGGGACACGAGGAAACACCATATATTTT.